A single sample is the source of the 2 T cell receptor beta chains below, sequenced in a study of blood T cell repertoires in COVID-19. Sequencing used immunoSEQ multiplex PCR; TCRdb keeps in-frame clones, though not all of them. The data contain hundreds of thousands of clones, 89% of them singletons. Sequencing input: peripheral blood. These TCRs come from a man aged 18-30 years with COVID-19, enrolled during active disease.

This chain's CDR3 is CATSYTVNNQPQHF. CDR3 DNA sequence: TGTGCCACCAGCTATACAGTAAACAATCAGCCCCAGCATTTT. The gene calls are TRBV15 and TRBJ1-5; D uncertain. The CDR3 totals 14 residues. Germline CDR1 reads LNHNV; CDR2 reads YYDKDF (reference sequence). V lost 5 bases to trimming and J lost 3 bases, with 11 bases between them. Complete variable domain (other parts from reference TRBV15 and TRBJ1-5): DAMVIQNPRYQVTQFGKPVTLSCSQTLNHNVMYWYQQKSSQAPKLLFHYYDKDFNNEADTPDNFQSRRPNTSFCFLDIRSPGLGDTAMYLCATSYTVNNQPQHFGDGTRLSIL.

The CDR3 reads CASSELGENTEAFF. The CDR3 region has the DNA TGTGCCAGCAGTGAATTAGGAGAGAACACTGAAGCTTTCTTT. The chain employs TRBV25-1 and TRBJ1-1; D uncertain. The CDR3 is made up of 14 amino acids. CDR1 is MGHDK, CDR2 SYGVNS, per germline. V was shortened by 1 base and J by 1 base, with 7 bases between the two germline ends. Full variable domain (remainder filled in from reference TRBV25-1 and TRBJ1-1): EADIYQTPRYLVIGTGKKITLECSQTMGHDKMYWYQQDPGMELHLIHYSYGVNSTEKGDLSSESTVSRIRTEHFPLTLESARPSHTSQYLCASSELGENTEAFFGQGTRLTVV.